The rows below give T cell receptor beta chains drawn from one sample of a study of T cell repertoires in cytomegalovirus infection. TCRdb used MiXCR to reprocess the reads, holding one entry per CDR3 protein. The sample includes 70,000 or so distinct CDR3 sequences, about 29% seen only once; the top ten take 45% to 75%. Their cognate antigens are unknown. The sequenced sample was CD8+ T cells from cultured PBMCs, obtained from culture after CMV antigen stimulation. Receptors were obtained from a human donor in good health (CMV status not recorded). Some clones in this sample may be carry-over from other donors' samples. CDR3s include the opening cysteine and the closing phenylalanine or tryptophan. Each record gives: D gene, J gene, V gene, clone size, CDR3 DNA, CDR3 protein. The D gene is left open where the match is weak. Part of the rows lack a size; the others show once, few, many or a class for expanded clones.

>TRBD2|TRBJ2-3|TRBV27|.
TGTGCCAGCAGTTTATCGGTTAGCGGGGCCACAGATACGCAGTATTTT
CASSLSVSGATDTQYF
>.|TRBJ2-7|TRBV29-1|.
TGCAGCGTTGAAGTTACGAGCTCCTACGAGCAGTACTTC
CSVEVTSSYEQYF
>.|TRBJ1-2|TRBV7-8|.
TGTGCCAGCAGCTTAGCGCCAATATCGGGCGGCTACACCTTC
CASSLAPISGGYTF
>.|TRBJ2-7|TRBV7-8|few
TGTGCCAGCAGCCCTCTGGAGGGGGTAAGGGAGCAGTACTTC
CASSPLEGVREQYF
>.|TRBJ2-7|TRBV4-1|.
TGTGCCAGCAGCCAAGAGAAAGAGACCCCCTCCTACGAGCAGTACTTC
CASSQEKETPSYEQYF
>.|TRBJ1-1|TRBV19|few
TGTGCCAGTAGTATAGGGCCCCAATTGAACACTGAAGCTTTCTTT
CASSIGPQLNTEAFF
>.|TRBJ2-3|TRBV10-2|.
TGCGCCAGTGGACTGGCTAGCACAGATACGCAGTATTTT
CASGLASTDTQYF
>.|TRBJ2-7|TRBV12-3/TRBV12-4|.
TGTGCCAGCAGTTTTGGGGGGGGCCTCTACGAGCAGTACTTC
CASSFGGGLYEQYF
>.|TRBJ2-5|TRBV7-9|few
TGTGCCAGCAGCACCATACTAGATCGGGTGACCCAGTACTTC
CASSTILDRVTQYF
>TRBD2|TRBJ2-7|TRBV4-3|few
TGCGCCAGCAGCCAAGACCTAGCGGGGGGCTCCTACGAGCAGTACTTC
CASSQDLAGGSYEQYF
>.|TRBJ1-1|TRBV7-4|.
TGTGCCAGCAGCCTTCGCGAAGCTTTCTTT
CASSLREAFF
>.|TRBJ2-7|TRBV5-4|few
TGTGCCAGCAGCCATCGGCCGACAGCGGCGCTGCGTGAGCAGTACTTC
CASSHRPTAALREQYF
>TRBD2|TRBJ2-7|TRBV9|.
TGTGCCAGCAGCGTTAGGACTAGCGGGGCCCAGAGAGAGCAGTACTTC
CASSVRTSGAQREQYF
>.|TRBJ1-1|TRBV7-3|medium-sized
TGTGCCAGCAGCTTAAATAGGCTCAACACTGAAGCTTTCTTT
CASSLNRLNTEAFF
>TRBD1|TRBJ1-6|TRBV12-3/TRBV12-4|.
TGTGCCAGCAGTCCACGGACAGGCCCTAATTCACCCCTCCACTTT
CASSPRTGPNSPLHF
>.|TRBJ1-1|TRBV9|few
TGTGCCAGCAGCGTAAAAGGCGGCGAAGCTTTCTTT
CASSVKGGEAFF
>.|TRBJ1-1|TRBV4-1|.
TGCGCCAGCAGCCAAGAGTCGACAGAGGTACTGAACACTGAAGCTTTCTTT
CASSQESTEVLNTEAFF
>.|TRBJ2-4|TRBV20-1|.
TGCAGTACCGAGCAGGGGACCATTCAGTACTTC
CSTEQGTIQYF
>.|TRBJ1-4|TRBV7-9|few
TGTGCCAGCAGCCAGAACACCGGGACTGAGAATGAAAAACTGTTTTTT
CASSQNTGTENEKLFF
>TRBD1|TRBJ2-1|TRBV6-6|few
TGTGCCAGCAGTTCCGAGACAGGGGCCTCCTACAATGAGCAGTTCTTC
CASSSETGASYNEQFF
>.|TRBJ1-5|TRBV7-6|few
TGTGCCAGCAGCTTATATGAGGGTAGCAATCAGCCCCAGCATTTT
CASSLYEGSNQPQHF
>.|TRBJ2-5|TRBV7-9|few
TGTGCCAGCAGCTGGGGTCAAGAGACCCAGTACTTC
CASSWGQETQYF
>TRBD2|TRBJ2-1|TRBV19|once
TGTGCCAGTAGTATTGTTCTAGCGGGCCCCAATGAGCAGTTCTTC
CASSIVLAGPNEQFF
>.|TRBJ2-2|TRBV6-5|.
TGTGCCAGCAGTCCTCTGACAGATTCGAACACCGGGGAGCTGTTTTTT
CASSPLTDSNTGELFF
>.|TRBJ2-7|TRBV7-9|.
TGTGCCAGCAGCGGCAAGGGACCCTACGAGCAGTACTTC
CASSGKGPYEQYF
>.|TRBJ2-4|TRBV12-3/TRBV12-4|few
TGTGCCAGCAGTTTAGCGGACACCTATAGGAAAAACATTCAGTACTTC
CASSLADTYRKNIQYF
>.|TRBJ2-2|TRBV4-3|few
TGCGCCAGCAGCCAAGATCGATCGGCGGGCGGGGAGCTGTTTTTT
CASSQDRSAGGELFF
>.|TRBJ2-1|TRBV6-2/TRBV6-3|many
TGTGCCAGCAGTTACCCACTCGGGTCCAATGAGCAGTTCTTC
CASSYPLGSNEQFF
>TRBD1|TRBJ1-1|TRBV9|.
TGTGCCAGCAGCGTAGGACAAACAGGGGCACTCCAAGCTTTCTTT
CASSVGQTGALQAFF
>TRBD2|TRBJ2-7|TRBV5-4|many
TGTGCCAGCAGCTTGGGGGGGCTAGCGGGGGCCTACGAGCAGTACTTC
CASSLGGLAGAYEQYF
>.|TRBJ1-5|TRBV10-2|.
TGCGCCAGCACAAGAGGGTCCAATCAGCCCCAGCATTTT
CASTRGSNQPQHF
>.|TRBJ2-3|TRBV12-3/TRBV12-4|many
TGTGCCAGCAGCCTAGGTGTAGATACGCAGTATTTT
CASSLGVDTQYF
>TRBD1|TRBJ1-4|TRBV12-3/TRBV12-4|.
TGTGCCAGCGGACAGGTTGGGGAAAAACTGTTTTTT
CASGQVGEKLFF
>TRBD2|TRBJ2-3|TRBV7-2|many
TGTGCCAGCAGCTTAACTAGCGGGAGGCGCACAGATACGCAGTATTTT
CASSLTSGRRTDTQYF
>.|TRBJ1-5|TRBV4-1|few
TGCGCCAGCAGCCCCGCGACAGGAACAGGGCAGCCCCAGCATTTT
CASSPATGTGQPQHF
>.|TRBJ1-5|TRBV7-9|few
TGTGCCAGCAGCGCTATCGGCAGGCCCCAGCATTTT
CASSAIGRPQHF
>.|TRBJ1-1|TRBV12-3/TRBV12-4|.
TGTGCCAGCAGTTGGAGTAGTGTGAACACTGAAGCTTTCTTT
CASSWSSVNTEAFF
>.|TRBJ2-3|TRBV5-6|.
TGTGCCAGCAGCTTTCTCCGCGGCACAGATACGCAGTATTTT
CASSFLRGTDTQYF
>.|TRBJ2-7|TRBV20-1|once
TGCAGTGCTTACGATGGACAGTCCTACGAGCAGTACTTC
CSAYDGQSYEQYF
>.|TRBJ2-1|TRBV19|many
TGTGCCAGTAGTCTCTACAATGAGCAGTTCTTC
CASSLYNEQFF
>.|TRBJ2-5|TRBV2|.
TGTGCCAGCAGCCTGGAGACCCAGTACTTC
CASSLETQYF
>.|TRBJ2-1|TRBV20-1|.
TGCAGTGCTAGAGACAAGGACTACCAATCCTACAATGAGCAGTTCTTC
CSARDKDYQSYNEQFF
>.|TRBJ2-2|TRBV4-3|few
TGCGCCAGCAGCCAAGATACGGGGGTGGTCGGGGAGCTGTTTTTT
CASSQDTGVVGELFF
>.|TRBJ2-7|TRBV12-3/TRBV12-4|few
TGTGCCAGCAGTCCTGATCGCCTGGGAGAGCAGTACTTC
CASSPDRLGEQYF
>.|TRBJ1-6|TRBV30|few
TGTGCCTGGGGGCCGGGGAATTCACCCCTCCACTTT
CAWGPGNSPLHF
>.|TRBJ2-1|TRBV11-2|few
TGTGCCAGCAGCTCAGCTGCGAGCTCCTACAATGAGCAGTTCTTC
CASSSAASSYNEQFF
>.|TRBJ2-1|TRBV7-6|.
TGTGCCAGCAGCTCCTCAGGAATTGGAGATGAGCAGTTCTTC
CASSSSGIGDEQFF
>.|TRBJ1-4|TRBV27|.
TGTGCCAGCAGTGCTCGGCCGGTGAATGAAAAACTGTTTTTT
CASSARPVNEKLFF
>.|TRBJ2-3|TRBV27|.
TGTGCCAGCAGTTCCGTCTGGCGGGGCACAGATACGCAGTATTTT
CASSSVWRGTDTQYF
>.|TRBJ1-6|TRBV19|.
TGTGCCAGTAGTATAAGACAGACCTCGCCCTATAATTCACCCCTCCACTTT
CASSIRQTSPYNSPLHF
>.|TRBJ1-4|TRBV7-9|.
TGTGCCAGCAGCACCGCAACGGGTGCAACTAATGAAAAACTGTTTTTT
CASSTATGATNEKLFF
>.|TRBJ1-6|TRBV27|many
TGTGCCAGCAGTTCCAGGGGTAGCTCCTATAATTCACCCCTCCACTTT
CASSSRGSSYNSPLHF
>TRBD2|TRBJ2-5|TRBV4-1|.
TGCGCCAGCAGCCAAGAGGGACTAGACGGGAAGACCCAGTACTTC
CASSQEGLDGKTQYF
>TRBD2|TRBJ2-3|TRBV6-6|few
TGTGCCAGCAGTTACCCGACTAGCGGCACAGATACGCAGTATTTT
CASSYPTSGTDTQYF
>TRBD1|TRBJ2-1|TRBV11-3|once
TGTGCCAGCAGCTCACAGGGGGACTCCTACAATGAGCAGTTCTTC
CASSSQGDSYNEQFF